What follows describes a single T cell receptor beta chain. Its matching antigen is unknown. The data were produced by immunoSEQ multiplex PCR, yet TCRdb's version contains in-frame clones alone and is incomplete. The repertoire includes 90,000 to 150,000 clones, 92% of them detected once, and approximately 0.62% sits in the top ten. The ends lost 6 bases at V and 8 bases at J; junction bases unmatched: 13. CDR1 and CDR2 from the germline V gene are MGHRA and YSYEKL. This CDR3 contains 16 residues. The source of the sample is a study of Tregs in tolerant kidney transplant recipients. Broader study findings: The small number of patients limits these findings pending further validation. The most relevant donor-specific Treg TCRbeta repertoire apparently came from expansion with activated donor B cells.

Thawed PBMCs were FACS-sorted into unstimulated CD4+CD25+CD127- regulatory T cells, CD4+CD25- non-regulatory cells, CD4 and CD8 cells. The V call is TRBV4-1, the J call TRBJ2-1; TRBD2 matches 10 bases. Sequencing used CD4+ T cells from blood. The TCR originated in a human donor in good health. The CDR3 DNA is TGCGCCAGCAGGGGGCTAGCGGGAGCCGGATCCCATGAGCAGTTCTTC. Amino acids: CASRGLAGAGSHEQFF.